These T cell receptor beta chains were read from a single sample in a study of blood T cell repertoires in COVID-19. Clones were read by immunoSEQ multiplex PCR, and TCRdb kept only the in-frame ones, dropping some. The repertoire includes 200,000 or so clones, about nine tenths of them detected once, and around 5.7% sits in the top ten. Sequenced: peripheral blood. The receptors originated from a man of 80 years or more with acute or convalescent COVID-19. Each CDR3 is given with its conserved first and last residue.

j_gene,v_gene,CDR3aa
TRBJ2-7,TRBV5-1,CASSAAGTGNPYEQYF
TRBJ2-2,TRBV6-6,CASGQGVITGELFF
TRBJ1-3,TRBV7-2,CASSLGGGARNTIYF
TRBJ1-1,TRBV19,CASSIGMTEAFF
TRBJ2-3,TRBV24-1,CATSSPGSSSTDTQYF
TRBJ2-1,TRBV29-1,CSTPGTSNNEQFF
TRBJ1-4,TRBV7-2,CASSPDRKLFF
TRBJ2-7,TRBV18,CASSKDRGSEQYF
TRBJ1-2,TRBV7-9,CASSPDRLRGYTF
TRBJ2-1,TRBV27,CASSLYESGRGYNEQFF
TRBJ1-2,TRBV7-8,CASSSGGVGGYTF
TRBJ2-1,TRBV19,CASSTTSGSVYEQFF
TRBJ1-6,TRBV4-1,CASSQWANNSPLHF
TRBJ2-1,TRBV30,CAWSLAGYSYNEQFF
TRBJ2-1,TRBV10-3,CAISGGGRTQRSNNEQFF
TRBJ1-5,TRBV6-6,CASGDVNNQPQHF
TRBJ1-2,TRBV5-1,CASSLGTAGVYGYTF
TRBJ1-2,TRBV7-2,CASSLGGGGYTF
TRBJ2-1,TRBV30,CAWRSGTSGVHEQFF
TRBJ1-6,TRBV6-6,CASSLQGDGSPLHF
TRBJ2-2,TRBV11-3,CASSFSGTISAGELFF
TRBJ2-1,TRBV6-2/TRBV6-3,CASSYSSSRDNEQFF
TRBJ1-5,TRBV6-5,CATRWDRNQPQHF
TRBJ1-3,TRBV2,CASSPEQGTSLRGTIYF
TRBJ2-5,TRBV11-3,CASRNPGLAGGTQYF
TRBJ2-7,TRBV10-3,CAISGNSGGPYEQYF
TRBJ2-5,TRBV6-1,CASSEAGQRGTQYF
TRBJ2-2,TRBV5-1,CASSLEAGVTTGELFF
TRBJ2-6,TRBV27,CASSLRSSGANVLTF
TRBJ2-1,TRBV11-3,CASSLGEEDEQFF
TRBJ2-1,TRBV11-2,CASSLDVSGEQFF
TRBJ2-4,TRBV3-1/TRBV3-2,CASSQEFGGRWIDIQYF
TRBJ1-1,TRBV5-1,CASSKQGGTEAFF
TRBJ2-7,TRBV27,CASSSGDRGYEQYF
TRBJ2-1,TRBV6-4,CASSIRPTSGSSYNEQFF
TRBJ2-5,TRBV5-1,CASSPGSGETQYF
TRBJ2-1,TRBV4-1,CASSQAGGSYNEQFF
TRBJ1-1,TRBV10-3,CAISERTGPSEAFF
TRBJ2-1,TRBV10-3,CAISKTGSEQFF
TRBJ2-7,TRBV7-9,CASSLVYAGGYEQYF
TRBJ2-3,TRBV24-1,CATSGPGETDTQYF
TRBJ1-1,TRBV9,CASSPEAFF
TRBJ2-1,TRBV29-1,CSVEQGARNEQFF
TRBJ2-6,TRBV7-9,CASTQGTGANVLTF
TRBJ1-1,TRBV19,CASSMGGQGARDTEAFF
TRBJ2-3,TRBV29-1,CSSLAGRTDTQYF
TRBJ1-5,TRBV21-1,CASRKAGLSNQPQHF
TRBJ1-1,TRBV28,CASSLEQRNTEAFF
TRBJ2-3,TRBV2,CASSAAGTGWRDTQYF
TRBJ2-3,TRBV5-1,CASSLADRSDTQYF
TRBJ1-2,TRBV7-8,CASSSWGPTGNSGYTF
TRBJ1-3,TRBV6-6,CASSYFQSNSGNTIYF
TRBJ2-3,TRBV9,CASSPRAGGTDTQYF
TRBJ2-7,TRBV27,CASSFILIGPYEQYF
TRBJ2-5,TRBV6-2/TRBV6-3,CASSSYRQERETQYF
TRBJ2-7,TRBV10-3,CAIRGSSGSSEQYF
TRBJ2-2,TRBV4-2,CASSQLFGGVAGEVTGELFF